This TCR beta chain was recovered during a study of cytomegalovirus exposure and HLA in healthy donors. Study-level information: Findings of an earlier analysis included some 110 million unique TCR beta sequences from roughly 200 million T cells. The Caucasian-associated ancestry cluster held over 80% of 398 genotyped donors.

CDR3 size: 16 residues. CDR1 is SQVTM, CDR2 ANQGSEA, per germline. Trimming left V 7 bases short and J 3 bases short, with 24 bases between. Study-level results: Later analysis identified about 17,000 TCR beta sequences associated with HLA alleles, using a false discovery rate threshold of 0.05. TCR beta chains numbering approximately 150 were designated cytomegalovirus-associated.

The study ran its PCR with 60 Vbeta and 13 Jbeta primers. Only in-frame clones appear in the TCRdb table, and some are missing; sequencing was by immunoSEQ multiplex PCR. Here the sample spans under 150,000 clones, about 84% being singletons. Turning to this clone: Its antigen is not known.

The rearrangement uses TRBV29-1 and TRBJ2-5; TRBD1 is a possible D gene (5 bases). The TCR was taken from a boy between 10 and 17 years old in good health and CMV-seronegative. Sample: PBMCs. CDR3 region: CSAWALPPKGEETQYF. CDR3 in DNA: TGCAGCGCCTGGGCACTTCCCCCTAAAGGGGAAGAGACCCAGTACTTC.